The rows below give T cell receptor beta chains drawn from one sample of a study of blood T cell repertoires in COVID-19. TCRdb's table, derived via immunoSEQ multiplex PCR, lists solely in-frame clones and lacks some. The sample includes fewer than 250,000 clones, roughly 82% seen only once; the top ten take approximately 6%. Sequences were obtained from peripheral blood. Source of these receptors: a woman at least 80 years old with COVID-19, enrolled during active disease. The CDR3 runs from the conserved cysteine through the conserved F or W. D genes are given only for firm matches. Clone size is stated in some rows and not others, as once, few, many or a class when expanded.

V gene	clone size	CDR3 length	J gene	D gene	CDR3 DNA	CDR3 protein
TRBV5-4	NA	13	TRBJ2-1	NA	TGTGCCAGCAGCTTGGGACAGGTAGATGAGCAGTTCTTC	CASSLGQVDEQFF
TRBV13	NA	14	TRBJ1-4	NA	TGTGCCAGCAGCTCAACGGGAGATAATGAAAAACTGTTTTTT	CASSSTGDNEKLFF
TRBV19	NA	13	TRBJ1-1	NA	TGTGCCAGTAGTGCGGGGGAGAACACTGAAGCTTTCTTT	CASSAGENTEAFF
TRBV5-1	NA	15	TRBJ2-1	TRBD1	TGCGCCAGCAGCTTGGACGGACAGGGATACAATGAGCAGTTCTTC	CASSLDGQGYNEQFF
TRBV7-8	NA	15	TRBJ1-2	NA	TGTGCCAGCAGCTTAGGGGGGCTTGGTTCAAGGGGCTACACCTTC	CASSLGGLGSRGYTF
TRBV3-1/TRBV3-2	NA	15	TRBJ1-3	TRBD1	TGTGCCAGCAGCCTTCGGACAGGGAGTGGAAACACCATATATTTT	CASSLRTGSGNTIYF
TRBV7-8	few	15	TRBJ1-6	NA	TGTGCCAGCAGCTTTAACCAGGGGTATAATTCACCCCTCCACTTT	CASSFNQGYNSPLHF
TRBV29-1	NA	13	TRBJ2-2	NA	TGCAGCGTCGGACATAAAGGAATCGGGGAGCTGTTTTTT	CSVGHKGIGELFF
TRBV5-1	once	16	TRBJ2-3	TRBD1	TGCGCCAGCAGCGAAAGACCGGGACAGGGAACAGATACGCAGTATTTT	CASSERPGQGTDTQYF
TRBV7-6	NA	14	TRBJ1-2	NA	TGTGCCAGCAGCTCCCAAGTGGGGCCGTATGGCTACACCTTC	CASSSQVGPYGYTF
TRBV15	NA	14	TRBJ2-5	TRBD1	TGTGCCACCAGCATAGACAGGGGCCAAGAGACCCAGTACTTC	CATSIDRGQETQYF
TRBV28	NA	19	TRBJ1-5	NA	TGTGCCAGCAGTTTATGGCTCTTCGTCGGGGACAATAGCAATCAGCCCCAGCATTTT	CASSLWLFVGDNSNQPQHF
TRBV11-3	once	13	TRBJ1-1	NA	TGTGCCAGCAGTTTCGGGGGGAACACTGAAGCTTTCTTT	CASSFGGNTEAFF
TRBV6-6	NA	13	TRBJ1-2	TRBD1	TGTGCCAGCAGCCAGACAGGGGGTCGAGGCTACACCTTC	CASSQTGGRGYTF
TRBV18	NA	20	TRBJ2-1	TRBD2	TGTGCCAGCTCACACCGGAGTCCCGGGACTAGCGGGGGGGGAAACAATGAGCAGTTCTTC	CASSHRSPGTSGGGNNEQFF
TRBV5-1	NA	16	TRBJ1-2	TRBD1	TGCGCCAGCAGCCCTGGCCAGGGGGCAAGAGGATATGGCTACACCTTC	CASSPGQGARGYGYTF
TRBV24-1	NA	15	TRBJ2-5	TRBD1	TGTGCCACCAGCCAAACCGGGACAGGGGGAGAGACCCAGTACTTC	CATSQTGTGGETQYF
TRBV28	NA	12	TRBJ1-1	NA	TGTGCCAGCAGTTCATTAGATCGAGGAGCTTTCTTT	CASSSLDRGAFF
TRBV2	NA	13	TRBJ2-5	TRBD2	TGTGCCAGCTCCGGGACTAGCGGAGAGACCCAGTACTTC	CASSGTSGETQYF
TRBV10-2	NA	13	TRBJ1-6	NA	TGCGCCAGCAGTGAGGGCCAGGATTCACCCCTCCACTTT	CASSEGQDSPLHF
TRBV25-1	NA	14	TRBJ1-5	TRBD1	TGTGCCAGCAGTGAAACAGGGGGCGGACAGCCCCAGCATTTT	CASSETGGGQPQHF
TRBV7-9	NA	14	TRBJ1-6	NA	TGTGCCAGCAGCCGCACAGCCTATAATTCACCCCTCCACTTT	CASSRTAYNSPLHF
TRBV18	NA	16	TRBJ1-1	NA	TGTGCCAGCTCACCACCGGGGCAGGGAGGTCACACTGAAGCTTTCTTT	CASSPPGQGGHTEAFF
TRBV5-1	NA	15	TRBJ1-5	NA	TGCGCCAGCAGCTTGAGTTCTGGGCTAAATCAGCCCCAGCATTTT	CASSLSSGLNQPQHF